This T cell receptor beta chain is from a study of blood T cell repertoires in COVID-19. Study-wide background: The samples span acute and convalescent COVID-19 from the United States, Italy and Spain. From T cells, B-cell-depleted T cells, or PBMCs came the material, which was cDNA or gDNA.

Original methodology: Estimation of nucleated cell counts was performed using reference gene primer amplification. Only in-frame clones appear in the TCRdb table, and some are missing; sequencing was by immunoSEQ multiplex PCR. V, J and clone size derive from that table, while D and trimming were established from the DNA sequence. The sample carries roughly 250,000 clones, just under 90% recorded once. Germline values: CDR1 SEHNR, CDR2 FQNEAQ (reference sequence). V gave up 5 bases and J gave up 0 bases, with 7 bases separating them. CDR3 length: 13 amino acids. V is TRBV7-9 and J is TRBJ1-1; D not resolved. The sequenced sample consisted of peripheral blood. This TCR was sampled from a woman in her thirties or forties with acute or convalescent COVID-19. The CDR3 here is CASSVIMNTEAFF. Here the CDR3 DNA reads TGTGCCAGCAGCGTTATTATGAACACTGAAGCTTTCTTT.